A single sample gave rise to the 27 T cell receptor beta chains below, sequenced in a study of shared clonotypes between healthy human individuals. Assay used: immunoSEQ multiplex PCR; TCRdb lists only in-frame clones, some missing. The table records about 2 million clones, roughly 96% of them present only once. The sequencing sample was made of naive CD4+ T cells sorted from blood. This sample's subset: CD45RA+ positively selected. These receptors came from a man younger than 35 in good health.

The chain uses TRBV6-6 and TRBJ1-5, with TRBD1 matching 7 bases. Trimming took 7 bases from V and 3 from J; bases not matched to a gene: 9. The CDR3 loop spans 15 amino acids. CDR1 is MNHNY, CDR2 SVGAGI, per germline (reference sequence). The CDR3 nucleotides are TGTGCCAGCACCCAAGGGGACAGTTCCAATCAGCCCCAGCATTTT. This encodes CASTQGDSSNQPQHF.

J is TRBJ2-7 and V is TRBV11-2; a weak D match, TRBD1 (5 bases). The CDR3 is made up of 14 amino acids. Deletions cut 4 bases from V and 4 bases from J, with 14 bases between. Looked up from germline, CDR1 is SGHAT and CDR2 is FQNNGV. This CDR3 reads CASSSTDTVYEQYF. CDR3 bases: TGTGCCAGCAGCTCCACGGACACCGTATACGAGCAGTACTTC.

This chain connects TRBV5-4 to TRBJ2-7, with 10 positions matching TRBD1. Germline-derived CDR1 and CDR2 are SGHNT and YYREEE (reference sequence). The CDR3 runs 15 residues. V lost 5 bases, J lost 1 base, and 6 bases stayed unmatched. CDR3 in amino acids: CASREGQGFSYEQYF. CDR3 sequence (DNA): TGTGCCAGCAGGGAGGGACAGGGGTTTTCCTACGAGCAGTACTTC.

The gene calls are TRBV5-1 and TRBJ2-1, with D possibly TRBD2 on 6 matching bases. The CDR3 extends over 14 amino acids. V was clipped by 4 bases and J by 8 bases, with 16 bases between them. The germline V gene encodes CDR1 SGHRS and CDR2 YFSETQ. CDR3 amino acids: CASSPPSSGYEQFF. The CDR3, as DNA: TGCGCCAGCAGCCCCCCTAGTAGCGGCTATGAGCAGTTCTTC.

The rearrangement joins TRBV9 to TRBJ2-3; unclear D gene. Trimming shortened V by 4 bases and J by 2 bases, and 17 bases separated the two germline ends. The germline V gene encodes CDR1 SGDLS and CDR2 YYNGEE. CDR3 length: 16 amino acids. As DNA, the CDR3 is TGTGCCAGCAGCCCGCAAGACACCCAATTCACAGATACGCAGTATTTT. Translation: CASSPQDTQFTDTQYF.

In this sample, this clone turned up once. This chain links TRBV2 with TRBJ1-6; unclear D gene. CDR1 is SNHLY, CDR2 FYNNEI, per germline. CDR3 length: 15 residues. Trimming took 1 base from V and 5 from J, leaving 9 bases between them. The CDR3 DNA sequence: TGTGCCAGCAGTGAAGACAACAGTCATAATTCACCCCTCCACTTT. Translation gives CASSEDNSHNSPLHF.

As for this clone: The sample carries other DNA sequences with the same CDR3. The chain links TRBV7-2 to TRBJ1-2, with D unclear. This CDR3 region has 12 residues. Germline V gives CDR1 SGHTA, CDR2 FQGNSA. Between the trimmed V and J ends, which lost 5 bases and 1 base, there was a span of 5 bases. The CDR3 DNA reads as TGTGCCAGCAGCCACTATAACTATGGCTACACCTTC. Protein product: CASSHYNYGYTF.

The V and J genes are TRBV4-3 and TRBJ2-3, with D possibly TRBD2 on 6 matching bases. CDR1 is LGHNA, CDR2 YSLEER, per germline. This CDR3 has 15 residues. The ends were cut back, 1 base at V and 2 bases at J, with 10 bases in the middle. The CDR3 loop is CASSQVGGVTDTQYF. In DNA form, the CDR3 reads TGCGCCAGCAGCCAAGTGGGGGGAGTCACAGATACGCAGTATTTT.

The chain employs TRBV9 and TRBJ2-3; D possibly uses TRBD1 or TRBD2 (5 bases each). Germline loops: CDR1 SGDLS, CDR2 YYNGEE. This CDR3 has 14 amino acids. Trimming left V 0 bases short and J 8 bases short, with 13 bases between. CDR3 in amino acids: CASSVDGTVFTQYF. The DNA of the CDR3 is TGTGCCAGCAGCGTAGACGGGACCGTGTTTACGCAGTATTTT.

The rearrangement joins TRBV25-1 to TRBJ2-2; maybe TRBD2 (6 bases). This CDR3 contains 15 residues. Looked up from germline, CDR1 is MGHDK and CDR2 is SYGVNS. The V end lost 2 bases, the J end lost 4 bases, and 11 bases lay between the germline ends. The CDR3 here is CASSEGGLGTGELFF. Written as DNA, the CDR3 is TGTGCCAGCAGTGAAGGAGGGTTAGGCACCGGGGAGCTGTTTTTT.

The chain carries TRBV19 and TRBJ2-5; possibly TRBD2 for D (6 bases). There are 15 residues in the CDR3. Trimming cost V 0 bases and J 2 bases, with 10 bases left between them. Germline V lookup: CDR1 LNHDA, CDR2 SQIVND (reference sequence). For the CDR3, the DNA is TGTGCCAGTAGTATAGATACGGGGAGGCAAGAGACCCAGTACTTC. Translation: CASSIDTGRQETQYF.

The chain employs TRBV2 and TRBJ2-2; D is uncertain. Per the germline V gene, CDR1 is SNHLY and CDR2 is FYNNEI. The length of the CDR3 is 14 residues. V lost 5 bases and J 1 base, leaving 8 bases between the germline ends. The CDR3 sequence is CASSQTRNTGELFF. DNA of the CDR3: TGTGCCAGCAGTCAGACAAGGAACACCGGGGAGCTGTTTTTT. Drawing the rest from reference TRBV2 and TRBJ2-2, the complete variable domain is EPEVTQTPSHQVTQMGQEVILRCVPISNHLYFYWYRQILGQKVEFLVSFYNNEISEKSEIFDDQFSVERPDGSNFTLKIRSTKLEDSAMYFCASSQTRNTGELFFGEGSRLTVL.

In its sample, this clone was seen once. The CDR3 loop is CASSLSPGPTYEQYF. The CDR3 coding sequence is TGTGCCAGCAGCTTGAGTCCGGGGCCGACCTACGAGCAGTACTTC. The chain has TRBV5-5 and TRBJ2-7, with D perhaps TRBD1 or TRBD2 (5 bases each). Germline values: CDR1 SGHKS, CDR2 YYEKEE (reference sequence). This CDR3 contains 15 residues. V was trimmed by 1 base and J by 2 bases, leaving 13 bases between them.

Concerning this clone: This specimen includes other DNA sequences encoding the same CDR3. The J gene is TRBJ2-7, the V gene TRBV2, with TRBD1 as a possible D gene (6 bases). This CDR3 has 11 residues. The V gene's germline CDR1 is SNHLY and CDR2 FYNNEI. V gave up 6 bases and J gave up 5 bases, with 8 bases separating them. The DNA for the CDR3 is TGTGCCAGCAGCTACAGGGACGAGCAGTACTTC. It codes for CASSYRDEQYF.

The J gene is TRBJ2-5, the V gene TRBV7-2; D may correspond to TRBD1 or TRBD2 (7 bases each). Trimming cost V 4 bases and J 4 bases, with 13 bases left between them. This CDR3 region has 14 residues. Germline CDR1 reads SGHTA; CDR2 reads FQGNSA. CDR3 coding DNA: TGTGCCAGCAGCTCGTGGGAGGGGGCAGAGACCCAGTACTTC. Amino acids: CASSSWEGAETQYF.

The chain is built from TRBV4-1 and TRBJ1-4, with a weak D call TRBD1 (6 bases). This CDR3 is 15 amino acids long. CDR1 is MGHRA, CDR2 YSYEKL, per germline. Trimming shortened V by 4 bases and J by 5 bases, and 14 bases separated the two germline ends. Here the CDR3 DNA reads TGCGCCAGCAGCCCACCCGACAGGATAAATGAAAAACTGTTTTTT. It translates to CASSPPDRINEKLFF.

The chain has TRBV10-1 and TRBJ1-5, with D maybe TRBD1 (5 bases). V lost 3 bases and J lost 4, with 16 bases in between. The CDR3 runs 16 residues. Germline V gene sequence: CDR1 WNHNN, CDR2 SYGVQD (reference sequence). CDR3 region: CASSDQGTTPNQPQHF. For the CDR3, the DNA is TGCGCCAGCAGTGACCAAGGGACCACTCCTAATCAGCCCCAGCATTTT.

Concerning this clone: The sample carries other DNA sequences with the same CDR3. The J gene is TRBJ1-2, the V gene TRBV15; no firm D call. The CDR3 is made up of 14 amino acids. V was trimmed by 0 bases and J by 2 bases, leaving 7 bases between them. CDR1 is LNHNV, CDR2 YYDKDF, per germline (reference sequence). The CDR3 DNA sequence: TGTGCCACCAGCAGAGATCGCCAGAACTATGGCTACACCTTC. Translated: CATSRDRQNYGYTF.

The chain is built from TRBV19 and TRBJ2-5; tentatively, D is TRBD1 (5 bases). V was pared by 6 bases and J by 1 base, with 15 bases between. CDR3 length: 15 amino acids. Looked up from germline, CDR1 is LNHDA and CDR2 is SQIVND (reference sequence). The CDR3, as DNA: TGTGCCAGTAGCCGGACACTGGCTATCCAAGAGACCCAGTACTTC. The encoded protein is CASSRTLAIQETQYF.

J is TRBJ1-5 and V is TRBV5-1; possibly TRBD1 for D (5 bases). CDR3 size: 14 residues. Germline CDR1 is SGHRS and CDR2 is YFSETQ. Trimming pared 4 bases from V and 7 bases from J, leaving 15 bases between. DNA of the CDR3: TGCGCCAGCAGCACCCAACCGGGGGGACAGCCCCAGCATTTT. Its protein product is CASSTQPGGQPQHF.

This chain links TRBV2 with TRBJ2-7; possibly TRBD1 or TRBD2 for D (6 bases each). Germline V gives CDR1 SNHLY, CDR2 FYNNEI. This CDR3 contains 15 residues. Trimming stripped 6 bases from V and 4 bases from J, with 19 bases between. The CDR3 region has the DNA TGTGCCAGCAGCCCGGCCGGGGGCGTGACTTACGAGCAGTACTTC. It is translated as CASSPAGGVTYEQYF. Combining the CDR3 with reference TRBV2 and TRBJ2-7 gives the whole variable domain EPEVTQTPSHQVTQMGQEVILRCVPISNHLYFYWYRQILGQKVEFLVSFYNNEISEKSEIFDDQFSVERPDGSNFTLKIRSTKLEDSAMYFCASSPAGGVTYEQYFGPGTRLTVT.

CDR3 amino acids: CASSPGGGYSPLHF. CDR3 DNA: TGTGCCAGCAGCCCGGGGGGGGGTTATTCACCCCTCCACTTT. V is TRBV6-6 and J is TRBJ1-6; weak D call: TRBD1 (5 bases). V was cut by 6 bases and J by 8 bases, with 14 bases left in between. The CDR3 loop spans 14 amino acids. Per germline, CDR1 MNHNY and CDR2 SVGAGI (reference sequence).

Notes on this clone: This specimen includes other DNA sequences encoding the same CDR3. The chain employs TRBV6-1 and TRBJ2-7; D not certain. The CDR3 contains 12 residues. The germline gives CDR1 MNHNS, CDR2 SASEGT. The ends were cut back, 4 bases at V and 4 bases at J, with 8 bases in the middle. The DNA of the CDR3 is TGTGCCAGCAGTGTACACAGTTACGAGCAGTACTTC. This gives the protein CASSVHSYEQYF.

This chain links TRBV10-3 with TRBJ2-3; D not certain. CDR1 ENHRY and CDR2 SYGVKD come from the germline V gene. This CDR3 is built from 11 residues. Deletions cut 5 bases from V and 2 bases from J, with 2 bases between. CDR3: CAISTTDTQYF. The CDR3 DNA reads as TGTGCCATCAGTACCACAGATACGCAGTATTTT.

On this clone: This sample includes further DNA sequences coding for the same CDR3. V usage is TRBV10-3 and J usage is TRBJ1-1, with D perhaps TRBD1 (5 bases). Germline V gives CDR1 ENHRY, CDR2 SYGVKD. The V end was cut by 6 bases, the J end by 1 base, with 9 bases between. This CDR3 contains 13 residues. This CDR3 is CAIRTQGNTEAFF. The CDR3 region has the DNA TGTGCCATCAGGACCCAGGGGAACACTGAAGCTTTCTTT.

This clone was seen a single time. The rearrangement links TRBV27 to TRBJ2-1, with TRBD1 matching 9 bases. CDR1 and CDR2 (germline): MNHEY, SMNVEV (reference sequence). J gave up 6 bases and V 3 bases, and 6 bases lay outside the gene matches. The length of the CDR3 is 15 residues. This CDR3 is CASSFWTGVINEQFF. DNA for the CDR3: TGTGCCAGCAGTTTTTGGACAGGGGTGATCAATGAGCAGTTCTTC.

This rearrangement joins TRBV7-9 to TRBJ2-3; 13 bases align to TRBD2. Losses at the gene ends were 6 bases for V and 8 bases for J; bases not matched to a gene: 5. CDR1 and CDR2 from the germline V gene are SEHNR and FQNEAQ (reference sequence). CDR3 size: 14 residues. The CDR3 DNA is TGTGCCAGCAGATCAGGGACTAGCGGGATTACGCAGTATTTT. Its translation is CASRSGTSGITQYF.